Each of the 11 T cell receptor beta chains below was sequenced from the same sample in a study of shared clonotypes between healthy human individuals. TCRdb keeps only in-frame clones here, not all; method: immunoSEQ multiplex PCR. The sample includes around 2,100,000 clones, approximately 94% of them seen just once. CD45RO-negative cells were positively selected for CCR7, leaving out terminally differentiated effector memory CD45RA+ cells. The sequenced sample was naive CD8+ T cells sorted from blood. The source is a man aged 18-30 years in good health.

In regard to this clone: The sample has other DNA sequences that encode this CDR3 too. The chain combines TRBV5-1 with TRBJ2-3; no clear D. This CDR3 is built from 11 residues. Germline V lookup: CDR1 SGHRS, CDR2 YFSETQ. Deletions cut 2 bases from V and 5 bases from J, with 3 bases between. This chain's CDR3 is CASSFGDTQYF. The CDR3 bases are TGCGCCAGCAGCTTCGGAGATACGCAGTATTTT.

This sequence joins TRBV27 and TRBJ1-1; D may be TRBD1 (5 bases). Germline CDR1 is MNHEY and CDR2 is SMNVEV (reference sequence). The CDR3 has 12 amino acids. V was cut by 3 bases and J by 6 bases, with 8 bases left in between. In DNA form, the CDR3 reads TGTGCCAGCAGTTTCACAGGTGCTGAAGCTTTCTTT. It yields the protein CASSFTGAEAFF.

This clone was recorded only once. The rearrangement joins TRBV19 to TRBJ1-2; D is unresolved. The V gene's germline CDR1 is LNHDA and CDR2 SQIVND (reference sequence). V was trimmed by 3 bases and J by 3 bases, leaving 11 bases between them. The CDR3 runs 14 residues. The CDR3 here is CASSMDGEDYGYTF. The CDR3 region has the DNA TGTGCCAGTAGTATGGATGGGGAAGACTATGGCTACACCTTC.

This clone was observed a single time. The chain has TRBV7-9 and TRBJ2-3, with 8 bases matching TRBD1. The ends lost 3 bases at V and 1 base at J; junction bases unmatched: 6. Germline V gene lookup returns CDR1 SEHNR and CDR2 FQNEAQ (reference sequence). The CDR3 is made up of 16 amino acids. As DNA, the CDR3 is TGTGCCAGCAGCTTCCTTGGACAGGGCGGCACAGATACGCAGTATTTT. This sequence encodes CASSFLGQGGTDTQYF.

This sequence joins TRBV19 and TRBJ2-2, with 11 bases lining up with TRBD2. This CDR3 is 15 amino acids long. With 8 bases clipped from V and 0 bases from J, the junction kept 2 bases outside the gene matches. The germline V gene encodes CDR1 LNHDA and CDR2 SQIVND (reference sequence). CDR3 sequence: CASGSGGANTGELFF. The CDR3 DNA follows: TGTGCCAGTGGTAGCGGGGGGGCGAACACCGGGGAGCTGTTTTTT.

This clone was seen a single time. V is TRBV4-1 and J is TRBJ1-1; TRBD1 might be the D (5 bases). Trimming shortened V by 3 bases and J by 6 bases, and 14 bases separated the two germline ends. The length of the CDR3 is 14 residues. CDR1 is MGHRA, CDR2 YSYEKL, per germline. The CDR3 DNA reads as TGCGCCAGCAGCCAGAAGTCGGGGGTCGCTGAAGCTTTCTTT. Amino acid sequence: CASSQKSGVAEAFF.

V is TRBV27 and J is TRBJ2-3, with 8 bases fitting TRBD2. V shed 9 bases, J shed 0 bases, and the junction held 8 bases outside the gene matches. The germline V gene has CDR1 MNHEY and CDR2 SMNVEV (reference sequence). This CDR3 comprises 15 residues. The CDR3 region is CASKISGGSTDTQYF. CDR3 sequence (DNA): TGTGCCAGTAAAATAAGCGGGGGTAGCACAGATACGCAGTATTTT.

The rearrangement links TRBV27 to TRBJ2-1; tentative D call: TRBD2 (6 bases). This CDR3 has 13 amino acids. Germline CDR1 and CDR2: MNHEY and SMNVEV (reference sequence). Trimming left V 5 bases short and J 9 bases short, with 14 bases between. The CDR3 spells CASSLTSSGEQFF. The CDR3 DNA reads as TGTGCCAGCAGTCTCACTAGCTCCGGTGAGCAGTTCTTC.

Concerning this clone itself: Distinct nucleotide sequences in the sample also encode this CDR3. The V and J genes are TRBV27 and TRBJ2-7; possibly TRBD1 for D (6 bases). Per the germline V gene, CDR1 is MNHEY and CDR2 is SMNVEV (reference sequence). The CDR3 contains 13 residues. V lost 4 bases, J lost 0 bases, and 7 bases lay in between. The CDR3 nucleotides are TGTGCCAGCAGTTCGGACAGCTCCTACGAGCAGTACTTC. It yields the protein CASSSDSSYEQYF.

For this clone: In the same sample, other DNA sequences code for this CDR3. This rearrangement joins TRBV30 to TRBJ1-1; D is unclear. Between the trimmed V and J ends, which lost 0 bases and 4 bases, there was a span of 6 bases. Per germline, CDR1 GTSNPN and CDR2 SVGIG (reference sequence). This CDR3 comprises 12 residues. This chain's CDR3 is CAWSVAGTEAFF. The CDR3 coding sequence is TGTGCCTGGAGTGTGGCGGGCACTGAAGCTTTCTTT.

The J gene is TRBJ2-2, the V gene TRBV11-2; unclear D gene. This CDR3 contains 16 residues. Germline V gives CDR1 SGHAT, CDR2 FQNNGV. Trimming took off 10 bases at V and 2 bases at J, with 20 bases between the two ends. The CDR3, as DNA: TGTGCCACCCTCCCAGACACGCAGACTAACACCGGGGAGCTGTTTTTT. It yields the protein CATLPDTQTNTGELFF.